These 30 T cell receptor beta chains originate from one sample sequenced in a study of OX40 agonist ivuxolimab in advanced cancers. Sequencing used immunoSEQ multiplex PCR; TCRdb keeps in-frame clones, though not all of them. The data hold about 66,000 clones, with 70% to 80% observed a single time. The sample consisted of CD4+ or CD8+ T cells sorted from blood, taken in a trial of the OX40 agonist ivuxolimab. Every receptor here comes from an adult with an advanced solid tumor such as melanoma, head and neck, liver or kidney cancer.

This clone was counted a single time. The chain is built from TRBV19 and TRBJ1-2, with D perhaps matching TRBD1 (5 bases). The CDR3 spans 16 residues. The germline gives CDR1 LNHDA, CDR2 SQIVND (reference sequence). The V and J ends lost 6 bases and 1 base respectively, with 18 bases between them. The CDR3 here is CASSLRGDGFNYGYTF. The CDR3 region has the DNA TGTGCCAGTAGCTTGAGAGGGGACGGCTTTAACTATGGCTACACCTTC.

The chain recombines TRBV30 with TRBJ1-5; 7 bases match TRBD1. This CDR3 spans 15 amino acids. In germline, CDR1 is GTSNPN, CDR2 SVGIG (reference sequence). V trimming: 4 bases; J trimming: 4 bases; junction bases outside the gene matches: 10. CDR3 bases: TGTGCCTGGAACTCTGGGCAGGGGGTGAATCAGCCCCAGCATTTT. Translation gives CAWNSGQGVNQPQHF. Full variable domain (rest looked up from reference TRBV30 and TRBJ1-5): SQTIHQWPATLVQPVGSPLSLECTVEGTSNPNLYWYRQAAGRGLQLLFYSVGIGQISSEVPQNLSASRPQDRQFILSSKKLLLSDSGFYLCAWNSGQGVNQPQHFGDGTRLSIL.

The V and J genes are TRBV5-4 and TRBJ2-7; 11 positions agree with TRBD1. After removal of 4 bases from V and 4 bases from J, the junction contained 7 bases not matched to a gene. The germline V gene encodes CDR1 SGHNT and CDR2 YYREEE (reference sequence). CDR3 length: 15 amino acids. CDR3 sequence reads: CASSPRTGGIYEQYF. In nucleotides, the CDR3 is TGTGCCAGCAGCCCGAGGACAGGGGGCATATACGAGCAGTACTTC. The full variable domain, rest sourced from reference TRBV5-4 and TRBJ2-7, is ETGVTQSPTHLIKTRGQQVTLRCSSQSGHNTVSWYQQALGQGPQFIFQYYREEENGRGNFPPRFSGLQFPNYSSELNVNALELDDSALYLCASSPRTGGIYEQYFGPGTRLTVT.

The chain has TRBV10-3 and TRBJ2-7, with a weak D call TRBD1 (6 bases). Looked up from germline, CDR1 is ENHRY and CDR2 is SYGVKD. Trimming removed 6 bases from V and 5 bases from J, with 11 bases in between. This CDR3 spans 12 amino acids. The CDR3 DNA reads TGTGCCATCAGGGACAGCTCTAACGAGCAGTACTTC. Amino acids: CAIRDSSNEQYF.

The genes are TRBV15 and TRBJ1-5, with D unresolved. V dropped 6 bases and J dropped 3 bases, with 6 bases sitting between them. CDR3 length: 12 amino acids. Per the germline V gene, CDR1 is LNHNV and CDR2 is YYDKDF (reference sequence). The DNA for the CDR3 is TGTGCCACCAGTGGCTTCAATCAGCCCCAGCATTTT. It specifies CATSGFNQPQHF.

This clone was counted between two and nine times. The V gene is TRBV4-2, the J gene TRBJ1-6; D not certain. This CDR3 comprises 16 residues. Trimming pared 1 base from V and 5 bases from J, leaving 12 bases between. Germline values: CDR1 LGHNA, CDR2 YNFKEQ. This chain's CDR3 is CASSQADRRNNSPLHF. Here the CDR3 DNA reads TGTGCCAGCAGCCAAGCGGACCGAAGAAATAATTCACCCCTCCACTTT.

The chain recombines TRBV6-5 with TRBJ1-1; D is perhaps TRBD1 (5 bases). The germline CDR1 and CDR2 sequences are MNHEY and SVGAGI. V lost 2 bases to trimming and J lost 0 bases, with 13 bases between them. The CDR3 has 16 amino acids. CDR3 bases: TGTGCCAGCAGTTACACGACTGACAGATTGAACACTGAAGCTTTCTTT. Its protein product is CASSYTTDRLNTEAFF.

The chain has TRBV6-5 and TRBJ2-1, with D maybe TRBD2 (5 bases). This CDR3 contains 14 residues. From germline, CDR1 is MNHEY and CDR2 SVGAGI. The ends were cut back, 2 bases at V and 5 bases at J, with 10 bases in the middle. The CDR3 loop is CASSYMGANNEQFF. CDR3 nucleotide sequence: TGTGCCAGCAGTTACATGGGAGCGAACAATGAGCAGTTCTTC.

J is TRBJ1-5 and V is TRBV19, with D perhaps TRBD1 (5 bases). The germline V gene has CDR1 LNHDA and CDR2 SQIVND (reference sequence). The V end lost 3 bases, the J end lost 3 bases, and 12 bases lay between the germline ends. CDR3 size: 15 residues. CDR3 in amino acids: CASSMGGLNNQPQHF. The CDR3, as DNA: TGTGCCAGTAGTATGGGGGGACTCAACAATCAGCCCCAGCATTTT.

This clone is a singleton in its sample. The rearrangement links TRBV6-5 to TRBJ1-5, with D hard to call. Trimming stripped 5 bases from V and 4 bases from J, with 9 bases between. The CDR3 loop spans 13 amino acids. Germline V gives CDR1 MNHEY, CDR2 SVGAGI. Here the CDR3 reads CASSTQANQPQHF. DNA for the CDR3: TGTGCCAGCAGTACACAAGCAAATCAGCCCCAGCATTTT.

The genes are TRBV29-1 and TRBJ1-3; D is perhaps TRBD1 (5 bases). The CDR3 has 13 amino acids. V lost 7 bases and J lost 4, with 14 bases in between. In germline, CDR1 is SQVTM, CDR2 ANQGSEA. The CDR3 region has the DNA TGCAGCGGATGGGACGGGGGAGGAAACACCATATATTTT. It specifies CSGWDGGGNTIYF. Full variable domain (remainder filled in from reference TRBV29-1 and TRBJ1-3): SAVISQKPSRDICQRGTSLTIQCQVDSQVTMMFWYRQQPGQSLTLIATANQGSEATYESGFVIDKFPISRPNLTFSTLTVSNMSPEDSSIYLCSGWDGGGNTIYFGEGSWLTVV.

The count of this clone is one. The chain has TRBV5-1 and TRBJ2-5, with a tentative D call TRBD2 (5 bases). Germline values: CDR1 SGHRS, CDR2 YFSETQ. Trimming stripped 2 bases from V and 4 bases from J, with 12 bases between. This CDR3 comprises 14 residues. Here the CDR3 reads CASSFGERLETQYF. The DNA for the CDR3 is TGCGCCAGCAGCTTTGGGGAGCGGCTAGAGACCCAGTACTTC.

This clone was counted between two and nine times. The chain joins TRBV9 to TRBJ2-7; 13 positions match TRBD2. With 0 bases clipped from V and 3 bases from J, the junction kept 9 bases outside the gene matches. The CDR3 consists of 18 residues. Germline CDR1 reads SGDLS; CDR2 reads YYNGEE. CDR3 in DNA: TGTGCCAGCAGCGTAGGGACTAGCGGGAGTGATGTGGGCTACGAGCAGTACTTC. Its translation is CASSVGTSGSDVGYEQYF.

The chain uses TRBV4-1 and TRBJ2-2; tentatively, D is TRBD2 (7 bases). The CDR3 extends over 15 amino acids. Per germline, CDR1 MGHRA and CDR2 YSYEKL. Trimming shortened V by 0 bases and J by 3 bases, and 8 bases separated the two germline ends. The CDR3 protein is CASSQERGHTGELFF. The CDR3 bases are TGCGCCAGCAGCCAAGAGCGGGGGCACACCGGGGAGCTGTTTTTT.

This chain joins TRBV2 and TRBJ1-1; no definite D call. V was trimmed by 7 bases and J by 7 bases, leaving 13 bases between them. Germline loops: CDR1 SNHLY, CDR2 FYNNEI. The CDR3 consists of 12 residues. CDR3: CASNRAGNEAFF. The CDR3 nucleotides read TGTGCCAGCAACCGAGCGGGTAATGAAGCTTTCTTT.

V and J are TRBV5-1 and TRBJ2-6, with D tentatively TRBD2 (5 bases). The CDR3 covers 19 residues. Germline V gene lookup returns CDR1 SGHRS and CDR2 YFSETQ. V shed 2 bases and J shed 0 bases, with 18 bases lying between them. The chain's CDR3 is CASSLTGNSEISGANVLTF. The CDR3 region has the DNA TGCGCCAGCAGCTTAACCGGGAACAGCGAAATCTCTGGGGCCAACGTCCTGACTTTC.

The chain links TRBV19 to TRBJ1-2; 9 nucleotides line up with TRBD1. J lost 1 base, V lost 5 bases, and 8 bases had no gene match. In germline, CDR1 is LNHDA, CDR2 SQIVND (reference sequence). This CDR3 is built from 16 residues. CDR3 region: CASSALDRGYNYGYTF. Here the CDR3 DNA reads TGTGCCAGTAGTGCCCTCGACAGGGGGTATAACTATGGCTACACCTTC.

This clone was found a few times. The chain recombines TRBV5-1 with TRBJ2-6, with D possibly called TRBD1 or TRBD2 (5 bases each). The V end was cut by 3 bases, the J end by 4 bases, with 11 bases between. Germline CDR1 and CDR2: SGHRS and YFSETQ. The CDR3 covers 15 residues. CDR3 residues: CASSSWGSGANVLTF. CDR3 DNA: TGCGCCAGCAGCTCCTGGGGGTCCGGGGCCAACGTCCTGACTTTC.

This clone was detected only once. The rearrangement uses TRBV7-2 and TRBJ2-1, with TRBD2 matching over 13 bases. Germline V CDR1 and CDR2: SGHTA, FQGNSA. The V gene end was trimmed by 4 bases and the J gene end by 0 bases; junction bases not matched to a gene: 0. This CDR3 region has 16 residues. The CDR3 region has the DNA TGTGCCAGCAGCTGGACTAGCGGGAGCTCCTACAATGAGCAGTTCTTC. As protein: CASSWTSGSSYNEQFF.

The chain recombines TRBV6-5 with TRBJ2-5; 8 bases fit TRBD1. Germline assignment: CDR1 MNHEY and CDR2 SVGAGI. CDR3 length: 15 residues. V trimming: 6 bases; J trimming: 3 bases; junction bases outside the gene matches: 9. The CDR3 region has the DNA TGTGCCAGCAGCCGAACCGGGACAGGTGAAGAGACCCAGTACTTC. It specifies CASSRTGTGEETQYF.

This clone has only a few counts. The chain uses TRBV5-4 and TRBJ2-1; D is possibly TRBD1 (5 bases). Trimming took 3 bases from V and 5 from J, leaving 9 bases between them. Germline assignment: CDR1 SGHNT and CDR2 YYREEE (reference sequence). The CDR3 loop spans 13 amino acids. CDR3 in amino acids: CASSSRQHNEQFF. The CDR3 DNA is TGTGCCAGCAGCTCCCGACAGCACAATGAGCAGTTCTTC. Based on the CDR3 plus reference TRBV5-4 and TRBJ2-1, the full variable domain is ETGVTQSPTHLIKTRGQQVTLRCSSQSGHNTVSWYQQALGQGPQFIFQYYREEENGRGNFPPRFSGLQFPNYSSELNVNALELDDSALYLCASSSRQHNEQFFGPGTRLTVL.

J is TRBJ2-7 and V is TRBV6-5; D not certain. The CDR3 loop spans 12 amino acids. CDR1 is MNHEY, CDR2 SVGAGI, per germline. Trimming shortened V by 4 bases and J by 5 bases, and 9 bases separated the two germline ends. DNA for the CDR3: TGTGCCAGCAGTTCCACCCGAAACGAGCAGTACTTC. Its protein product is CASSSTRNEQYF.

V is TRBV5-1 and J is TRBJ2-7, with D perhaps TRBD2 (6 bases). The germline V gene has CDR1 SGHRS and CDR2 YFSETQ. V lost 4 bases and J 3 bases, leaving 23 bases between the germline ends. The CDR3 has 17 amino acids. The CDR3 DNA is TGCGCCAGCAGCGCCCGGAGCAGGGCGGGACCAAACTACGAGCAGTACTTC. Its translation is CASSARSRAGPNYEQYF. The full variable domain, rest sourced from reference TRBV5-1 and TRBJ2-7, is KAGVTQTPRYLIKTRGQQVTLSCSPISGHRSVSWYQQTPGQGLQFLFEYFSETQRNKGNFPGRFSGRQFSNSRSEMNVSTLELGDSALYLCASSARSRAGPNYEQYFGPGTRLTVT.

This sequence joins TRBV29-1 and TRBJ2-3; D is perhaps TRBD1 (5 bases). This CDR3 has 16 residues. Germline loops: CDR1 SQVTM, CDR2 ANQGSEA. Between the trimmed V and J ends, which lost 6 bases and 3 bases, there was a span of 22 bases. This chain's CDR3 is CSVDSTRQSATDTQYF. In DNA, the CDR3 is TGCAGCGTCGACAGCACTCGACAGTCCGCGACAGATACGCAGTATTTT.

The chain joins TRBV27 to TRBJ2-2; 9 nucleotides match TRBD1. The CDR3 runs to 16 residues. Germline V gene lookup returns CDR1 MNHEY and CDR2 SMNVEV (reference sequence). Trimming took 2 bases from V and 2 from J; bases not matched to a gene: 3. The CDR3 DNA reads as TGTGCCAGCAGTTTAAGGGACAGGGTAAACACCGGGGAGCTGTTTTTT. Its translation is CASSLRDRVNTGELFF.

The chain joins TRBV5-1 to TRBJ2-5, with TRBD2 matching over 13 bases. This CDR3 has 17 amino acids. The germline V gene encodes CDR1 SGHRS and CDR2 YFSETQ. Trimming took 0 bases from V and 1 from J; bases not matched to a gene: 3. CDR3 bases: TGCGCCAGCAGCTTGGGACTAGCGGGAGGAGGCCAAGAGACCCAGTACTTC. This gives the protein CASSLGLAGGGQETQYF.

This sequence joins TRBV5-6 and TRBJ1-1, with D possibly TRBD1 on 5 matching bases. The V and J ends lost 4 bases and 2 bases respectively, with 12 bases between them. CDR1 is SGHDT, CDR2 YYEEEE, per germline. The CDR3 is made up of 14 amino acids. The CDR3 nucleotides are TGTGCCAGCAGCAGAGATACAGGTAACACTGAAGCTTTCTTT. Its protein is CASSRDTGNTEAFF.

V is TRBV28 and J is TRBJ2-4; no reliable D call. Trimming shortened V by 4 bases and J by 0 bases, and 10 bases separated the two germline ends. This CDR3 contains 15 residues. CDR1 is MDHEN, CDR2 SYDVKM, per germline. The CDR3 here is CASSSPSLAKNIQYF. CDR3 sequence (DNA): TGTGCCAGCAGTTCCCCCAGTCTAGCCAAAAACATTCAGTACTTC.

This clone was seen only a few times. J is TRBJ1-3 and V is TRBV11-3; TRBD1 matches 7 bases. The V and J ends lost 3 bases and 0 bases, in that order; junction bases with no gene match: 8. Germline loops: CDR1 SGHNT, CDR2 YENEEA. The CDR3 spans 17 residues. CDR3 DNA: TGTGCCAGCAGCTTCGACAGGGTCGAGTCCTCTGGAAACACCATATATTTT. Its protein product is CASSFDRVESSGNTIYF.

J is TRBJ2-2 and V is TRBV5-1; no definite D call. Germline-derived CDR1 and CDR2 are SGHRS and YFSETQ. Trimming left V 1 base short and J 1 base short, with 8 bases between. The CDR3 sequence is 15 residues long. The CDR3 loop reads CASSLRQVNTGELFF. The CDR3 DNA is TGCGCCAGCAGCTTGAGACAAGTGAACACCGGGGAGCTGTTTTTT.